Each of the 31 T cell receptor beta chains below was sequenced from the same sample in a study of technical replicates of blood from several donors (dated 2017 in TCRdb). The method behind the library was the immunoSEQ multiplex PCR assay. TCRdb mirrors the immuneACCESS table, restricted to in-frame sequences. Some clones are absent from its copies; in checked studies, under half trace to an unresolved V gene, and the reason for the others is unknown. Here the sample has under 100,000 clones; about 96% occur a single time. The ten largest clones take up about 0.31% of the sample. Input material: T cells isolated from PBMCs. Receptors were obtained from a human donor in good health.

This sequence joins TRBV4-3 and TRBJ2-7; 9 nucleotides line up with TRBD2. The V gene's germline CDR1 is LGHNA and CDR2 YSLEER. Trimming removed 5 bases from V and 2 bases from J; junction bases left unmatched: 10. The CDR3 has 16 residues. The CDR3 nucleotides read TGCGCCAGCAGCAAGGGGAGACTAGCGGCTCCCTACGAGCAGTACTTC. Translating it yields CASSKGRLAAPYEQYF.

This clone has a single count. The chain employs TRBV19 and TRBJ2-1; TRBD2 aligns across 9 bases. This CDR3 comprises 15 residues. Per germline, CDR1 LNHDA and CDR2 SQIVND (reference sequence). The V gene end was trimmed by 6 bases and the J gene end by 3 bases; junction bases not matched to a gene: 6. Here the CDR3 reads CASSPLAGNYNEQFF. The CDR3 DNA follows: TGTGCCAGTAGCCCCCTAGCGGGAAACTACAATGAGCAGTTCTTC.

This chain links TRBV6-6 with TRBJ2-3; perhaps TRBD1 as D (6 bases). The germline CDR1 and CDR2 sequences are MNHNY and SVGAGI (reference sequence). The germline V and J ends were trimmed by 5 bases and 6 bases, with 15 bases remaining between them. The CDR3 contains 14 residues. The CDR3 coding sequence is TGTGCCAGCAGTCCGGGACACGGCTTGGATACGCAGTATTTT. Residues: CASSPGHGLDTQYF.

The J gene is TRBJ1-5, the V gene TRBV5-5; tentative D call: TRBD1 (5 bases). The CDR3 covers 14 residues. Germline V gives CDR1 SGHKS, CDR2 YYEKEE (reference sequence). Between the trimmed V and J ends, which lost 0 bases and 5 bases, there was a span of 9 bases. The CDR3 DNA is TGTGCCAGCAGCTTGGGGGGGGGTGATCAGCCCCAGCATTTT. Translated: CASSLGGGDQPQHF.

This chain connects TRBV7-2 to TRBJ2-2; D call uncertain. Germline lookup yields CDR1 SGHTA and CDR2 FQGNSA. CDR3 length equals 12 residues. Trimming stripped 5 bases from V and 3 bases from J, with 4 bases between. CDR3 region: CASSPYTGELFF. The CDR3 nucleotides are TGTGCCAGCAGCCCCTACACCGGGGAGCTGTTTTTT.

The J gene is TRBJ1-5, the V gene TRBV27; a weak D match, TRBD1 (6 bases). V was cut by 5 bases and J by 5 bases, with 19 bases left in between. The CDR3 extends over 16 amino acids. Germline CDR1 is MNHEY and CDR2 is SMNVEV (reference sequence). The CDR3 protein is CASSPLGSRGDQPQHF. The CDR3 DNA reads as TGTGCCAGCAGTCCCCTGGGGTCCAGGGGCGATCAGCCCCAGCATTTT.

The chain combines TRBV10-2 with TRBJ1-1, with unresolved D. The CDR3 covers 13 residues. V lost 6 bases and J 4 bases, leaving 12 bases between the germline ends. Per germline, CDR1 WSHSY and CDR2 SAAADI. Here the CDR3 reads CASRVYSSTEAFF. The CDR3 DNA reads TGCGCCAGCAGGGTATACAGCTCCACTGAAGCTTTCTTT.

The J gene is TRBJ1-4, the V gene TRBV28, with D tentatively TRBD1 (5 bases). CDR3 size: 14 residues. Trimming took 5 bases from V and 0 from J, leaving 7 bases between them. CDR1 and CDR2 (germline): MDHEN, SYDVKM. This chain's CDR3 is CASSPQATNEKLFF. The CDR3 nucleotides are TGTGCCAGCAGTCCACAGGCAACTAATGAAAAACTGTTTTTT.

V usage is TRBV7-2 and J usage is TRBJ1-2, with 9 bases matching TRBD1. V lost 5 bases to trimming and J lost 6 bases; unmatched junction nucleotides: 7. Germline assignment: CDR1 SGHTA and CDR2 FQGNSA. This CDR3 comprises 14 residues. The CDR3 DNA is TGTGCCAGCAGCCGACAACAGGGGGCGGATGGCTACACCTTC. It yields the protein CASSRQQGADGYTF. Full variable domain (outside the CDR3, taken from reference TRBV7-2 and TRBJ1-2): GAGVSQSPSNKVTEKGKDVELRCDPISGHTALYWYRQSLGQGLEFLIYFQGNSAPDKSGLPSDRFSAERTGGSVSTLTIQRTQQEDSAVYLCASSRQQGADGYTFGSGTRLTVV.

This sequence joins TRBV29-1 and TRBJ2-1; TRBD2 agrees at 10 bases. Germline V gene data show CDR1 as SQVTM and CDR2 as ANQGSEA. V trimming: 4 bases; J trimming: 1 base; junction bases outside the gene matches: 16. The CDR3 covers 19 residues. The CDR3 nucleotides read TGCAGCGTTGGGAGTACAGGGCGGCTAGCGGGAGCTTCCTACAATGAGCAGTTCTTC. It codes for CSVGSTGRLAGASYNEQFF.

There are a few counts of this clone. The rearrangement uses TRBV4-3 and TRBJ2-2; D perhaps matches TRBD1 (6 bases). There are 13 residues in the CDR3. Germline V gene lookup returns CDR1 LGHNA and CDR2 YSLEER. In DNA, the CDR3 is TGCGCTACTTCAGGGGAGATCGGCGGGGAGCTGTTTTTT. Translating it yields CATSGEIGGELFF.

The genes are TRBV4-2 and TRBJ1-1; a possible D gene is TRBD1 (5 bases). CDR1 and CDR2 from the germline V gene are LGHNA and YNFKEQ. Between the trimmed V and J ends, which lost 0 bases and 3 bases, there was a span of 11 bases. This CDR3 has 15 amino acids. The CDR3 nucleotides are TGTGCCAGCAGCCAAGAGGGACTCCTGGACACTGAAGCTTTCTTT. This gives the protein CASSQEGLLDTEAFF.

This sequence joins TRBV10-3 and TRBJ2-7, with 7 bases lining up with TRBD2. The length of the CDR3 is 13 residues. V trimming: 4 bases; J trimming: 2 bases; junction bases outside the gene matches: 2. The germline V gene has CDR1 ENHRY and CDR2 SYGVKD. The CDR3 sequence: CAISAGLAYEQYF. The CDR3 nucleotides read TGTGCCATCAGTGCTGGACTAGCCTACGAGCAGTACTTC.

V usage is TRBV11-3 and J usage is TRBJ1-2, with D possibly TRBD1 on 5 matching bases. Trimming cost V 5 bases and J 3 bases, with 16 bases left between them. The CDR3 length is 15 residues. Germline CDR1 is SGHNT and CDR2 is YENEEA. CDR3 nucleotide sequence: TGTGCCAGCAGCCCCTATGGGGGGGATGACTATGGCTACACCTTC. Translated, it gives CASSPYGGDDYGYTF.

The genes are TRBV7-2 and TRBJ2-1, with no clear D. The CDR3 totals 11 residues. Germline CDR1 SGHTA, CDR2 FQGNSA. The V end was cut by 5 bases, the J end by 4 bases, with 3 bases between. Here the CDR3 reads CASSPYNEQFF. CDR3 DNA: TGTGCCAGCAGCCCTTACAATGAGCAGTTCTTC.

The chain employs TRBV28 and TRBJ2-7; D is undetermined. Per germline, CDR1 MDHEN and CDR2 SYDVKM. Deletions cut 3 bases from V and 0 bases from J, with 15 bases between. The CDR3 is made up of 16 amino acids. The CDR3 protein is CASSFARQTISYEQYF. The CDR3 DNA follows: TGTGCCAGCAGTTTCGCCCGGCAGACAATCTCCTACGAGCAGTACTTC.

This chain uses TRBV5-1 with TRBJ2-3, with 12 bases matching TRBD1. V shed 3 bases, J shed 5 bases, and the junction held 13 bases outside the gene matches. The CDR3 contains 18 residues. Germline lookup yields CDR1 SGHRS and CDR2 YFSETQ. The DNA for the CDR3 is TGCGCCAGCAGCTCCGGGACAGGGGGCGCCGCCACTGGAGATACGCAGTATTTT. Its translation is CASSSGTGGAATGDTQYF.

The V call is TRBV30, the J call TRBJ2-7; no reliable D call. CDR1 is GTSNPN, CDR2 SVGIG, per germline (reference sequence). This CDR3 contains 12 residues. V was shortened by 2 bases and J by 2 bases, with 7 bases between the two germline ends. The CDR3 bases are TGTGCCTGGAGTCCAACAGCCTACGAGCAGTACTTC. Its protein is CAWSPTAYEQYF.

J is TRBJ2-2 and V is TRBV10-3; maybe TRBD1 (6 bases). The CDR3 is 14 amino acids. V lost 6 bases to trimming and J lost 5 bases, with 13 bases between them. Germline lookup yields CDR1 ENHRY and CDR2 SYGVKD. CDR3 sequence: CAIRIDRPTGELFF. The CDR3 DNA follows: TGTGCCATCAGGATAGACAGGCCAACCGGGGAGCTGTTTTTT.

The chain employs TRBV5-8 and TRBJ1-5; 12 bases map to TRBD1. The CDR3 has 20 amino acids. J gave up 2 bases and V 0 bases, and 12 bases lay outside the gene matches. Germline V lookup: CDR1 SGHTS, CDR2 YDEGEE. DNA of the CDR3: TGTGCCAGCAGCTTGGAACCCCGGGACAGGGGGCGCAAAGGCAATCAGCCCCAGCATTTT. Translation gives CASSLEPRDRGRKGNQPQHF.

The V call is TRBV11-3, the J call TRBJ2-5; 7 nucleotides agree with TRBD2. Unmatched junction bases numbered 7, after V lost 1 base and J lost 5 bases. This CDR3 spans 15 amino acids. Germline values: CDR1 SGHNT, CDR2 YENEEA. CDR3 DNA: TGTGCCAGCAGCTTAGGCGGCGGGAGTGTCGAGACCCAGTACTTC. This codes for CASSLGGGSVETQYF.

The chain links TRBV27 to TRBJ2-3; 12 nucleotides agree with TRBD1. CDR1 is MNHEY, CDR2 SMNVEV, per germline (reference sequence). The CDR3 spans 16 residues. The V gene end was trimmed by 0 bases and the J gene end by 7 bases; junction bases not matched to a gene: 5. The DNA for the CDR3 is TGTGCCAGCAGTTTATCTCCCGGGACAGGGGGCCATACGCAGTATTTT. Its protein is CASSLSPGTGGHTQYF.

The table lists this clone with a count of one. J is TRBJ2-2 and V is TRBV4-3, with D possibly TRBD2 on 5 matching bases. In germline, CDR1 is LGHNA, CDR2 YSLEER. The CDR3 is made up of 16 amino acids. The V end lost 1 base, the J end lost 3 bases, and 12 bases lay between the germline ends. CDR3 region: CASSQAGGGDTGELFF. The CDR3 DNA sequence: TGCGCCAGCAGCCAAGCCGGAGGTGGGGACACCGGGGAGCTGTTTTTT.

The rearrangement uses TRBV28 and TRBJ2-4; TRBD1 matches at 12 bases. CDR1 and CDR2 from the germline V gene are MDHEN and SYDVKM. V shed 4 bases, J shed 6 bases, and the junction held 10 bases outside the gene matches. This CDR3 region has 17 residues. The CDR3 nucleotides read TGTGCCAGCAGTTCGCGCCGGGACAGGGGGCGATTAAACATTCAGTACTTC. Protein: CASSSRRDRGRLNIQYF.

The gene calls are TRBV11-2 and TRBJ1-5; tentative D call: TRBD1 (6 bases). The V gene lost 5 bases and the J gene lost 1 base, with 12 bases spanning the gap. Per germline, CDR1 SGHAT and CDR2 FQNNGV. The length of the CDR3 is 15 residues. The CDR3 DNA follows: TGTGCCAGCAGCGCGGGGAGGGGGAGCAATCAGCCCCAGCATTTT. This gives the protein CASSAGRGSNQPQHF.

The chain is built from TRBV11-2 and TRBJ2-1; TRBD1 agrees at 7 bases. CDR1 and CDR2 from the germline V gene are SGHAT and FQNNGV. The CDR3 has 15 amino acids. V lost 3 bases to trimming and J lost 6 bases; unmatched junction nucleotides: 8. CDR3 sequence reads: CASSFGTATSNEQFF. In DNA, the CDR3 is TGTGCCAGCAGCTTTGGGACAGCTACTAGCAATGAGCAGTTCTTC.

This clone appeared once. V is TRBV2 and J is TRBJ2-1; 13 nucleotides align to TRBD2. V gave up 6 bases and J gave up 3 bases; unmatched junction bases: 2. Germline V gene data show CDR1 as SNHLY and CDR2 as FYNNEI. This CDR3 spans 15 amino acids. CDR3: CASSGTSGNYNEQFF. In nucleotides, the CDR3 is TGTGCCAGCAGCGGGACTAGCGGGAACTACAATGAGCAGTTCTTC. Based on the CDR3 plus reference TRBV2 and TRBJ2-1, the full variable domain is EPEVTQTPSHQVTQMGQEVILRCVPISNHLYFYWYRQILGQKVEFLVSFYNNEISEKSEIFDDQFSVERPDGSNFTLKIRSTKLEDSAMYFCASSGTSGNYNEQFFGPGTRLTVL.

The chain couples TRBV7-6 to TRBJ2-1, with D unclear. The CDR3 runs 15 residues. With 5 bases removed from V and 5 bases from J, the gap between germline ends came to 16 bases. Germline V gives CDR1 SGHVS, CDR2 FNYEAQ. The CDR3 region has the DNA TGTGCCAGCAGCCCACAGAGTTTGGCCCACAATGAGCAGTTCTTC. This codes for CASSPQSLAHNEQFF.

This sequence joins TRBV11-2 and TRBJ2-1; D gene ambiguous. Looked up from germline, CDR1 is SGHAT and CDR2 is FQNNGV. The CDR3 consists of 16 residues. Trimming pared 1 base from V and 3 bases from J, leaving 13 bases between. CDR3 region: CASSLAYSPGYNEQFF. In DNA form, the CDR3 reads TGTGCCAGCAGCTTAGCATATAGCCCTGGCTACAATGAGCAGTTCTTC.

V gene TRBV30 combines with J gene TRBJ1-3; tentative D call: TRBD1 (5 bases). The V and J ends lost 3 bases and 2 bases respectively, with 11 bases between them. Germline V lookup: CDR1 GTSNPN, CDR2 SVGIG (reference sequence). The CDR3 runs 14 residues. CDR3 in amino acids: CAWRGGGTGNTIYF. As DNA, the CDR3 is TGTGCCTGGAGGGGTGGGGGGACTGGAAACACCATATATTTT.

The chain has TRBV5-1 and TRBJ1-3; D call uncertain. Germline values: CDR1 SGHRS, CDR2 YFSETQ. Trimming stripped 0 bases from V and 0 bases from J, with 4 bases between. The CDR3 sequence is 14 residues long. The CDR3 sequence is CASSLDSSGNTIYF. CDR3 nucleotide sequence: TGCGCCAGCAGCTTGGACAGCTCTGGAAACACCATATATTTT.